These T cell receptor beta chains were read from a single sample in a study of T cell repertoires in cytomegalovirus infection. In TCRdb, the reads were re-called with MiXCR into one record per CDR3 protein. The sample lists about 270,000 distinct CDR3 sequences, around 20% occurring once. For these receptors, no antigen is known. The input for sequencing was cultured PBMCs, taken from culture after CMV antigen stimulation. The receptors derive from a human donor in good health (CMV status not recorded). Some clones in this sample may be carry-over from other donors' samples. Both conserved end residues are part of each CDR3.

TRBV6-5,TRBJ1-5,CASSFGSFGQPQHF
TRBV7-2,TRBJ1-2,CASSPQFPYGYTF
TRBV6-2/TRBV6-3,TRBJ1-1,CASRRAPKDTEAFF
TRBV20-1,TRBJ1-2,CSASWRNYGYTF
TRBV6-2/TRBV6-3,TRBJ2-5,CASSTRRGQWETQYF
TRBV4-1,TRBJ1-1,CASSQVDRGVWNTEAFF
TRBV7-2,TRBJ2-7,CASSLAASESYEQYF
TRBV12-3/TRBV12-4,TRBJ1-1,CASSIKGGYAEAFF
TRBV6-2/TRBV6-3,TRBJ2-3,CASSSQAGTSIDTQYF
TRBV28,TRBJ1-2,CASSSELPGVPF
TRBV6-2/TRBV6-3,TRBJ1-3,CASAEASSSGNTIYF
TRBV7-2,TRBJ2-1,CASSLGREGPGEQFF
TRBV7-2,TRBJ2-7,CASSLGWGSEQYF
TRBV19,TRBJ1-1,CASSVTGGAGPEAFF
TRBV19,TRBJ2-1,CASSRLAGVHEQFF
TRBV12-3/TRBV12-4,TRBJ1-2,CASSAPGQGNYGYTF
TRBV19,TRBJ1-1,CASSIVENTGAFF
TRBV7-2,TRBJ2-5,CASSSPFVARETQYF
TRBV11-2,TRBJ2-1,CASSPWGGPRRNEQFF
TRBV5-4,TRBJ2-7,CASSYLRGLAGGEQYF
TRBV6-2/TRBV6-3,TRBJ1-5,CASSSPVGQPQHF
TRBV14,TRBJ2-5,CASSQRFFVGQETQYF
TRBV27,TRBJ1-1,CASSFYLGERGSTEAFF
TRBV7-6,TRBJ2-3,CASSLAHFTDTQYF
TRBV18,TRBJ2-2,CASSPRGQNTGELFF